Listed below are T cell receptor beta chains from one sample, sequenced in a study of blood T cell repertoires in COVID-19. The repertoire was sequenced with immunoSEQ multiplex PCR; TCRdb's copy has only in-frame clones and lacks some. The data contain fewer than 200,000 clones, more than 75% of them singletons. Material: peripheral blood. Every receptor here comes from a woman in her 70s with acute or convalescent COVID-19. CDR3s leave out the opening cysteine and the closing phenylalanine or tryptophan. The D gene is left open where the match is weak.

cdr3_aa	d_call	v_call	cdr3_length
ASSLLGRGNTEAF	.	TRBV5-6	13
ASRVHNRVQPQH	.	TRBV28	12
ASSSRKSGNTEAF	.	TRBV5-4	13
ATSDRDYNYEQY	TRBD2	TRBV5-4	12
ASSARLAGATGELF	TRBD2	TRBV11-2	14
ASSQGTHIGEQY	.	TRBV3-1/TRBV3-2	12
ATSRELAGVTGELF	TRBD2	TRBV15	14
SVSGGNTEAF	TRBD1	TRBV29-1	10
ASSGGEGTDTQY	TRBD2	TRBV7-6	12
AWSLSLQQGFQETQY	.	TRBV30	15
AIKGTSNSPLH	.	TRBV10-3	11
ASTRGGFTEAF	.	TRBV27	11
ASSYGLAGGPSGDTQY	TRBD2	TRBV13	16
AIRTNSAADEQF	.	TRBV10-3	12
ASSRSGGSYNEQF	TRBD2	TRBV27	13
ASTLDGVRGGYT	.	TRBV5-1	12
ASRSGTAKTEQF	TRBD1	TRBV5-1	12
ASSSTGTGIYEQY	TRBD1	TRBV4-1	13
AISKPPVGQGPLSSYNEQF	TRBD1	TRBV10-3	19
AWARQSDYGYT	.	TRBV30	11
ASSSRGNGPFQPQH	.	TRBV7-9	14
ASSFGPDRASEKLF	.	TRBV5-4	14
ASSYSGQQETQY	.	TRBV6-5	12
ASSQTGDDGYT	TRBD1	TRBV2	11
ASSPSDSGNEKLF	.	TRBV28	13
ASNLDGTGELF	.	TRBV5-1	11
ATSRPQSNQPQH	.	TRBV15	12
ASTLKQDTEAF	.	TRBV19	11
ASSETTGTGELF	.	TRBV2	12
ASSTTGLSGELF	.	TRBV19	12
ASSYWTGNLETQY	TRBD1	TRBV6-2/TRBV6-3	13
ASTWTSGATDTQY	TRBD2	TRBV2	13
AWSVGGSETQY	.	TRBV30	11
ASSLTGQGYEQY	.	TRBV4-1	12
ASSGQIYEQY	.	TRBV11-2	10
ASSPRRAGGQETQY	TRBD2	TRBV4-3	14
ASSRSINQPQH	.	TRBV14	11
ATQRLNTEAF	.	TRBV6-5	10
ASSQATGSNYGYT	.	TRBV4-1	13
ASSVKRIQETQY	.	TRBV21-1	12
ASSWTGFAEAF	TRBD1	TRBV7-9	11
ASSEGLHEQY	.	TRBV11-2	10
ASSLQSTNEKLF	.	TRBV19	12
ASSLAGGANTGELF	TRBD2	TRBV7-2	14
ASSPGTAPEKLF	TRBD1	TRBV18	12
AISEGGDGRRHGLH	.	TRBV10-3	14
ASSFTRDTEAF	.	TRBV6-5	11
ASSLAGPYNEQF	TRBD2	TRBV5-4	12
ASSRQLGFYEQY	.	TRBV2	12
ASSLLAGASSYEQY	TRBD2	TRBV6-5	14